This T cell receptor beta chain appears in the sequencing data of a study of blood T cell repertoires in COVID-19. Assay used: immunoSEQ multiplex PCR; TCRdb lists only in-frame clones, some missing. The table includes over 150,000 clones, around 79% detected once. This clone showed up just a few times. The V and J ends lost 4 bases and 4 bases, in that order; junction bases with no gene match: 7. CDR3 length equals 16 residues. CDR1 and CDR2 (germline): LNHDA, SQIVND (reference sequence). Material: peripheral blood. The chain couples TRBV19 to TRBJ2-2, with 9 bases aligning to TRBD1. This TCR derives from a man of 80 years or more with acute or convalescent COVID-19. CDR3 protein: CASSSGTGTLTGELFF. The CDR3 DNA follows: TGTGCCAGTAGTAGTGGGACAGGGACCCTCACCGGGGAGCTGTTTTTT.